Listed below are T cell receptor beta chains from one sample, sequenced in a study of HIV-infected patients and healthy controls. TCRdb called the 5' RACE reads again in MiXCR, with one record for every CDR3 protein. The sample yields tens of thousands of distinct CDR3 sequences, about 19% seen once. The sequenced material came from CD4+ T cells from blood. All receptors come from a human donor in good health. Both conserved end residues are part of each CDR3. Fields, in order: J gene, D gene, clone size, V gene, CDR3 protein, CDR3 DNA. A D gene is named only where the DNA matches it firmly. Not all rows give a size; the values are once, few, many and, for expanded clones, a class.

j_call: TRBJ2-1
d_call: -
clone_size: few
v_call: TRBV7-9
cdr3_aa: CASSLSGTQGEQFF
cdr3_nt: TGTGCCAGCAGTCTCTCCGGGACGCAGGGTGAGCAGTTCTTC

j_call: TRBJ2-7
d_call: -
clone_size: -
v_call: TRBV4-2
cdr3_aa: CASSQDLQGYEQYF
cdr3_nt: TGTGCCAGCAGCCAAGATTTGCAGGGCTACGAGCAGTACTTC

j_call: TRBJ2-3
d_call: TRBD2
clone_size: -
v_call: TRBV24-1
cdr3_aa: CATSDPGTSGHTDTQYF
cdr3_nt: TGTGCCACCAGTGATCCCGGGACTAGCGGCCACACAGATACGCAGTATTTT

j_call: TRBJ1-2
d_call: -
clone_size: -
v_call: TRBV3-1
cdr3_aa: CASSQETTVCGYTF
cdr3_nt: TGTGCCAGCAGCCAAGAAACGACAGTCTGTGGCTACACCTTC

j_call: TRBJ1-5
d_call: TRBD1
clone_size: -
v_call: TRBV19
cdr3_aa: CATRWGQGDQPQHF
cdr3_nt: TGTGCTACTAGATGGGGGCAGGGGGATCAGCCCCAGCATTTT

j_call: TRBJ2-7
d_call: TRBD1
clone_size: many
v_call: TRBV10-3
cdr3_aa: CAISVGGQAVQYF
cdr3_nt: TGTGCCATCAGTGTTGGGGGACAGGCTGTGCAGTACTTC

j_call: TRBJ2-7
d_call: TRBD1
clone_size: few
v_call: TRBV2
cdr3_aa: CAGAGTGGYEQYF
cdr3_nt: TGTGCCGGTGCCGGGACAGGGGGCTACGAGCAGTACTTC

j_call: TRBJ2-5
d_call: TRBD1
clone_size: few
v_call: TRBV7-7
cdr3_aa: CASSSGTGGVTQYF
cdr3_nt: TGTGCTAGCAGCTCCGGGACAGGCGGGGTGACCCAGTACTTC

j_call: TRBJ2-3
d_call: -
clone_size: -
v_call: TRBV6-5
cdr3_aa: CASTLRGLTDTQYF
cdr3_nt: TGTGCCAGCACCCTCAGGGGATTGACAGATACGCAGTATTTT

j_call: TRBJ1-5
d_call: -
clone_size: many
v_call: TRBV29-1
cdr3_aa: CSVVESSNQPQHF
cdr3_nt: TGCAGCGTCGTCGAAAGTAGCAATCAGCCCCAGCATTTT

j_call: TRBJ2-2
d_call: TRBD1
clone_size: few
v_call: TRBV12-3/TRBV12-4
cdr3_aa: CASSPRDRDTGELFF
cdr3_nt: TGTGCCAGCAGTCCCCGGGACAGAGACACCGGGGAGCTGTTTTTT

j_call: TRBJ1-2
d_call: -
clone_size: -
v_call: TRBV7-2
cdr3_aa: CASSLQDYYGYTF
cdr3_nt: TGTGCCAGCAGTCTACAGGATTACTATGGCTACACCTTC

j_call: TRBJ1-1
d_call: -
clone_size: -
v_call: TRBV5-6
cdr3_aa: CASSLDRGADPGRELF
cdr3_nt: TGTGCCAGCAGCTTGGACCGCGGCGCGGACCCAGGACGAGAGCTCTTT

j_call: TRBJ1-5
d_call: -
clone_size: many
v_call: TRBV7-9
cdr3_aa: CASSANRDGQPQHF
cdr3_nt: TGTGCCAGCAGCGCGAACAGGGACGGGCAGCCCCAGCATTTT

j_call: TRBJ1-2
d_call: -
clone_size: -
v_call: TRBV7-2
cdr3_aa: CASSPQEGNRGYTF
cdr3_nt: TGTGCCAGCAGCCCCCAGGAGGGGAACCGTGGCTACACCTTC

j_call: TRBJ2-3
d_call: -
clone_size: -
v_call: TRBV3-1
cdr3_aa: CASSSPRANTQYF
cdr3_nt: TGTGCCAGCAGCTCACCGCGGGCAAATACGCAGTATTTT

j_call: TRBJ1-6
d_call: TRBD1
clone_size: many
v_call: TRBV7-2
cdr3_aa: CASSLGGTGGESPLHF
cdr3_nt: TGTGCCAGCAGCTTAGGCGGGACAGGGGGAGAATCACCCCTCCACTTT

j_call: TRBJ2-4
d_call: TRBD1
clone_size: -
v_call: TRBV5-5
cdr3_aa: CASSLVQGAIAKNIQYF
cdr3_nt: TGTGCCAGCAGCTTGGTACAGGGGGCTATAGCCAAAAACATTCAGTACTTC

j_call: TRBJ1-4
d_call: -
clone_size: -
v_call: TRBV6-5
cdr3_aa: CASSYSKSTGKLFF
cdr3_nt: TGTGCCAGCAGTTACTCAAAAAGTACCGGAAAACTGTTTTTT

j_call: TRBJ2-1
d_call: TRBD2
clone_size: -
v_call: TRBV20-1
cdr3_aa: CSARDRTSGSVSNEQFF
cdr3_nt: TGCAGTGCTAGAGACCGCACTAGCGGGAGTGTAAGCAATGAGCAGTTCTTC

j_call: TRBJ2-3
d_call: TRBD2
clone_size: few
v_call: TRBV11-2
cdr3_aa: CASSLGISGPDTQYF
cdr3_nt: TGTGCCAGCAGCTTAGGGATTAGCGGGCCAGATACGCAGTATTTT

j_call: TRBJ1-5
d_call: TRBD1
clone_size: few
v_call: TRBV6-1
cdr3_aa: CASSESGGDQPQHF
cdr3_nt: TGTGCCAGCAGTGAATCAGGGGGGGATCAGCCCCAGCATTTT

j_call: TRBJ1-4
d_call: -
clone_size: many
v_call: TRBV4-3
cdr3_aa: CASSAQGGVNEKLFF
cdr3_nt: TGCGCCAGCAGTGCACAGGGAGGAGTAAATGAAAAACTGTTTTTT

j_call: TRBJ1-4
d_call: TRBD1
clone_size: many
v_call: TRBV5-1
cdr3_aa: CASSTTGATNEKLFF
cdr3_nt: TGCGCCAGCAGCACTACAGGGGCAACTAATGAAAAACTGTTTTTT

j_call: TRBJ2-7
d_call: TRBD2
clone_size: few
v_call: TRBV3-1
cdr3_aa: CASSQDYSRGGQDEQYF
cdr3_nt: TGTGCCAGCAGCCAAGATTACTCGCGGGGGGGCCAGGACGAGCAGTACTTC

j_call: TRBJ2-1
d_call: TRBD2
clone_size: many
v_call: TRBV10-1
cdr3_aa: CASSEGGTSGRYNEQFF
cdr3_nt: TGCGCCAGCAGTGAGGGGGGGACTAGCGGGAGGTACAATGAGCAGTTCTTC

j_call: TRBJ1-1
d_call: -
clone_size: few
v_call: TRBV19
cdr3_aa: CASSMWGGGGTEAFF
cdr3_nt: TGTGCCAGTAGTATGTGGGGGGGCGGAGGTACTGAAGCTTTCTTT

j_call: TRBJ2-7
d_call: -
clone_size: -
v_call: TRBV6-6
cdr3_aa: CASSYSRGGGNYEQYF
cdr3_nt: TGTGCCAGCAGTTACTCGAGAGGGGGCGGGAATTACGAGCAGTACTTC

j_call: TRBJ2-4
d_call: TRBD1
clone_size: many
v_call: TRBV29-1
cdr3_aa: CSVTGVKNIQYF
cdr3_nt: TGCAGCGTTACAGGGGTAAAAAACATTCAGTACTTC

j_call: TRBJ2-6
d_call: -
clone_size: -
v_call: TRBV19
cdr3_aa: CASSIEDSGANVLTF
cdr3_nt: TGTGCCAGTAGTATAGAGGACTCTGGGGCCAACGTCCTGACTTTC

j_call: TRBJ2-7
d_call: TRBD2
clone_size: many
v_call: TRBV11-2
cdr3_aa: CASSLDPPGTSFFEQYF
cdr3_nt: TGTGCCAGCAGCTTAGATCCTCCTGGGACTAGCTTCTTCGAGCAGTACTTC

j_call: TRBJ2-1
d_call: TRBD2
clone_size: few
v_call: TRBV29-1
cdr3_aa: CSVRDIGGGRIAGGPHNEQFF
cdr3_nt: TGCAGCGTTCGTGATATCGGCGGGGGACGTATAGCGGGAGGCCCCCACAATGAGCAGTTCTTC

j_call: TRBJ1-4
d_call: -
clone_size: few
v_call: TRBV20-1
cdr3_aa: CSARDYRVTNEKLFF
cdr3_nt: TGCAGTGCTAGAGATTACAGGGTAACTAATGAAAAACTGTTTTTT

j_call: TRBJ2-1
d_call: TRBD2
clone_size: -
v_call: TRBV12-3/TRBV12-4
cdr3_aa: CASSPPGLAGNNEQFF
cdr3_nt: TGTGCCAGCAGTCCCCCGGGACTAGCGGGAAACAATGAGCAGTTCTTC

j_call: TRBJ1-6
d_call: TRBD1
clone_size: few
v_call: TRBV20-1
cdr3_aa: CSARSDRGENSPLHF
cdr3_nt: TGCAGTGCTAGGAGTGACAGGGGAGAAAATTCACCCCTCCACTTT

j_call: TRBJ1-1
d_call: TRBD1
clone_size: -
v_call: TRBV24-1
cdr3_aa: CATSDSSQGGNTEAFF
cdr3_nt: TGTGCCACCAGTGATTCATCCCAGGGGGGTAACACTGAAGCTTTCTTT

j_call: TRBJ2-5
d_call: TRBD2
clone_size: -
v_call: TRBV4-2
cdr3_aa: CASSQGSGAQETQYF
cdr3_nt: TGTGCCAGCAGCCAAGGTAGCGGGGCCCAAGAGACCCAGTACTTC

j_call: TRBJ1-6
d_call: -
clone_size: many
v_call: TRBV12-3/TRBV12-4
cdr3_aa: CASRSLNSPLHF
cdr3_nt: TGTGCCAGCAGGAGCCTCAATTCACCCCTCCACTTT

j_call: TRBJ1-6
d_call: -
clone_size: -
v_call: TRBV20-1
cdr3_aa: CSARGQYNSPLHF
cdr3_nt: TGCAGTGCTAGAGGCCAGTACAATTCACCCCTCCACTTT

j_call: TRBJ2-1
d_call: -
clone_size: few
v_call: TRBV7-3
cdr3_aa: CASSSALGSEQFF
cdr3_nt: TGTGCCAGCAGCTCCGCGCTAGGTTCCGAGCAGTTCTTC

j_call: TRBJ1-2
d_call: TRBD1
clone_size: few
v_call: TRBV27
cdr3_aa: CASSLSGTGSNYGYTF
cdr3_nt: TGTGCCAGCAGTTTGTCTGGGACAGGGTCTAACTATGGCTACACCTTC

j_call: TRBJ2-1
d_call: TRBD2
clone_size: -
v_call: TRBV19
cdr3_aa: CASSTGPRESQFF
cdr3_nt: TGTGCCAGTAGTACTGGACCGCGGGAGAGCCAGTTCTTC

j_call: TRBJ2-1
d_call: -
clone_size: many
v_call: TRBV18
cdr3_aa: CASSSLAFEQFF
cdr3_nt: TGTGCCAGCTCATCGTTAGCGTTTGAGCAGTTCTTC

j_call: TRBJ2-3
d_call: -
clone_size: many
v_call: TRBV11-2
cdr3_aa: CASSLQGLSRADTQYF
cdr3_nt: TGTGCCAGCAGCCTGCAGGGACTTTCCCGAGCAGATACGCAGTATTTT

j_call: TRBJ1-1
d_call: -
clone_size: many
v_call: TRBV20-1
cdr3_aa: CSAIRTVNTEAFF
cdr3_nt: TGCAGTGCCATTAGGACGGTGAACACTGAAGCTTTCTTT

j_call: TRBJ2-2
d_call: -
clone_size: -
v_call: TRBV12-3/TRBV12-4
cdr3_aa: CASSLGGPHTGELFF
cdr3_nt: TGTGCCAGCAGCCTTGGGGGGCCCCACACCGGGGAGCTGTTTTTT

j_call: TRBJ1-1
d_call: -
clone_size: few
v_call: TRBV20-1
cdr3_aa: CSAPIDRNTEAFF
cdr3_nt: TGCAGTGCCCCGATCGACAGGAACACTGAAGCTTTCTTT

j_call: TRBJ1-3
d_call: -
clone_size: -
v_call: TRBV7-2
cdr3_aa: CASSPRGGFVSGNTIYF
cdr3_nt: TGTGCCAGCAGTCCACGAGGGGGTTTTGTGTCTGGAAACACCATATATTTT

j_call: TRBJ2-4
d_call: -
clone_size: many
v_call: TRBV11-2
cdr3_aa: CASSSNSAAKNIQYF
cdr3_nt: TGTGCCAGCAGCTCCAACAGCGCAGCCAAAAACATTCAGTACTTC

j_call: TRBJ2-1
d_call: TRBD1
clone_size: -
v_call: TRBV12-3/TRBV12-4
cdr3_aa: CASSHRDRSSYNEQFF
cdr3_nt: TGTGCCAGCAGTCACCGGGACAGGAGCTCCTACAATGAGCAGTTCTTC